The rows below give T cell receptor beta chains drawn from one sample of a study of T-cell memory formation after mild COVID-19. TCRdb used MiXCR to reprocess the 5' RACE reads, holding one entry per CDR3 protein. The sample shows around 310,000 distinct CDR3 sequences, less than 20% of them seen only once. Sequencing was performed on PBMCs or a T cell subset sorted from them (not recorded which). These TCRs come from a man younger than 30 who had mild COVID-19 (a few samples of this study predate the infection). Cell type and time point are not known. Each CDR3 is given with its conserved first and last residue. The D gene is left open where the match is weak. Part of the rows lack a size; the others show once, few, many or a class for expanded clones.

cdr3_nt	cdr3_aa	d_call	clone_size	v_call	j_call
TGTGCCAGCAGCCCGACCGCCGTAGGAGGTGAAGCTTTCTTT	CASSPTAVGGEAFF	-	-	TRBV14	TRBJ1-1
TGCGCCAGCAGCCAAGCCGGGACAGGCTACATCTACGAGCAGTACTTC	CASSQAGTGYIYEQYF	TRBD1	few	TRBV4-3	TRBJ2-7
TGCAGCGTTCCTAGCGGGGCATACTCCTACAATGAGCAGTTCTTC	CSVPSGAYSYNEQFF	TRBD2	-	TRBV29-1	TRBJ2-1
TGTGCCATCAAGGACGAGGACAGGAGGGTTGTTGGCTCCTACAATGAGCAGTTCTTC	CAIKDEDRRVVGSYNEQFF	-	-	TRBV10-3	TRBJ2-1
TGTGCCAGCAGTGAACCCCGGACAGGGGACACTGAAGCTTTCTTT	CASSEPRTGDTEAFF	TRBD1	few	TRBV25-1	TRBJ1-1
TGTGCCAGCAGCCAAGGCGGGGAGCTGTTTTTT	CASSQGGELFF	-	few	TRBV14	TRBJ2-2
TGTGCCAGCAGCTTAGACTCCGGGGAAAATGAAAAACTGTTTTTT	CASSLDSGENEKLFF	-	few	TRBV7-2	TRBJ1-4
TGTGCCAGCAGCCGCGCTGGCAGGGGCTACGAGCAGTACTTC	CASSRAGRGYEQYF	-	few	TRBV7-2	TRBJ2-7
TGTGCCACCAAGATAGGCGGGATCCACACCGGGGAGCTGTTTTTT	CATKIGGIHTGELFF	-	few	TRBV28	TRBJ2-2
TGTGCCAGCAACGAGGGGGGGTTGTCCTACGAGCAGTACTTC	CASNEGGLSYEQYF	-	few	TRBV7-9	TRBJ2-7
TGCAGCGCTCGGATAGCGGACTCCTACGAGCAGTACTTC	CSARIADSYEQYF	-	-	TRBV29-1	TRBJ2-7
TGTGCCAGCAGCGCTCAAAACTTACAGGGAGAGACCCAGTACTTC	CASSAQNLQGETQYF	-	-	TRBV9	TRBJ2-5
TGTGCCAGCAGAGAAACCGGGACAGGGGTCAATCAGCCCCAGCATTTT	CASRETGTGVNQPQHF	TRBD1	-	TRBV12-3/TRBV12-4	TRBJ1-5
TGTGCCAGCAGCACGACCGTCCGAGAGACCCAGTACTTC	CASSTTVRETQYF	-	-	TRBV6-5	TRBJ2-5
TGTGCCAGCAGCAGCTCAGGGGGCACGTTCTTC	CASSSSGGTFF	TRBD1	-	TRBV6-5	TRBJ2-1
TGCAGCGTTAACGTGGGGAGCACAGATACGCAGTATTTT	CSVNVGSTDTQYF	-	many	TRBV29-1	TRBJ2-3
TGCGCCAGCAGCTACAACGCGGGCAGGGAGCTGTTTTTT	CASSYNAGRELFF	-	-	TRBV5-1	TRBJ2-2
TGTGCTAGTGGTTCTGGGACTAGCGGGGGGGCAGATACGCAGTATTTT	CASGSGTSGGADTQYF	TRBD2	few	TRBV12-5	TRBJ2-3
TGTGCCAGCGGGACAGCTGGGGCCAACGTCCTGACTTTC	CASGTAGANVLTF	TRBD1	few	TRBV6-2/TRBV6-3	TRBJ2-6
TGTGCCAGCAGCTGGCAGGGCAGGGCGAACGAGCAGTACTTC	CASSWQGRANEQYF	-	-	TRBV5-4	TRBJ2-7
TGCAGTGCTAGAGGGGGATATTCACCCCTCCACTTT	CSARGGYSPLHF	-	few	TRBV20-1	TRBJ1-6
TGTGCCAGCCGGGGGGGTGGAACACAAGAGACCCAGTACTTC	CASRGGGTQETQYF	TRBD2	many	TRBV7-2	TRBJ2-5
TGTGCCAGCAGTGAAACTAGCGGGGGGGCAGATACGCAGTATTTT	CASSETSGGADTQYF	TRBD2	many	TRBV6-4	TRBJ2-3
TGTGCCTGGAGCGCTAATGGGGGGTTAGATTCACCCCTCCACTTT	CAWSANGGLDSPLHF	-	-	TRBV30	TRBJ1-6
TGTGCCAGCAGCCAAAAATTTGAGGGACTTACGGGGAACATTCAGTACTTC	CASSQKFEGLTGNIQYF	-	many	TRBV3-1	TRBJ2-4
TGTGCCAGCAGCTCCACCGACGTCGCCGACTCCTACGAGCAGTACTTC	CASSSTDVADSYEQYF	-	-	TRBV7-6	TRBJ2-7
TGTGCCAGCAGCCAACAGGCAGGGAGGTGGACTGAAGCTTTCTTT	CASSQQAGRWTEAFF	-	few	TRBV7-2	TRBJ1-1
TGTGCCAGCTCACCCAATCCAGTTTGGCCCCAGCATTTT	CASSPNPVWPQHF	-	few	TRBV18	TRBJ1-5
TGTGCCAGCAGCGTAGGGGGTAATAGCAATCAGCCCCAGCATTTT	CASSVGGNSNQPQHF	-	many	TRBV9	TRBJ1-5
TGTGCCAGCAGCTTACAGGGTACTGGCACAGATACGCAGTATTTT	CASSLQGTGTDTQYF	-	few	TRBV7-2	TRBJ2-3
TGTGCCAGCAGCCCCCGGGGCCGTTATCCTGAAGCTTTCTTT	CASSPRGRYPEAFF	-	-	TRBV7-2	TRBJ1-1
TGTGCCAGTAGTATATCCGGGACAGGAGGCGCTTTCTTT	CASSISGTGGAFF	TRBD1	many	TRBV19	TRBJ1-1
TGTGCCAGCAGCTTGGAGGGGGTCGTCCTGACTTTC	CASSLEGVVLTF	-	few	TRBV5-5	TRBJ2-6
TGCAGTGCCAACATCCGGGATGGGGGCTATGGCTACACCTTC	CSANIRDGGYGYTF	-	-	TRBV20-1	TRBJ1-2
TGTGCCAGCAGTTCAACCCTTACTACAGCGCGAGGTGGGCAGTTCTTC	CASSSTLTTARGGQFF	-	-	TRBV27	TRBJ2-1
TGTGCCAGCAGTCCAGTCTTTGCCGGGGAGCTGTTTTTT	CASSPVFAGELFF	-	few	TRBV11-3	TRBJ2-2
TGCGCCAGCAGCCAAGATGAGTTTTTGGAGCAGTTCTTC	CASSQDEFLEQFF	-	-	TRBV4-1	TRBJ2-1
TGTGCCAGCAGTTTCCGACTAGCGGGGCAAGAGACCCAGTACTTC	CASSFRLAGQETQYF	TRBD2	-	TRBV12-3/TRBV12-4	TRBJ2-5
TGTGCCAGCAGTCAGCGGGGGGACGATGAGCAGTTCTTC	CASSQRGDDEQFF	TRBD2	-	TRBV6-6	TRBJ2-1
TGTGCCACTAGAAGGAGCTCCTACAATGAGCAGTTCTTC	CATRRSSYNEQFF	-	few	TRBV5-5	TRBJ2-1
TGTGCCAGCAGGACCGAAATGCGTTTGGGCACTGAAGCTTTCTTT	CASRTEMRLGTEAFF	-	-	TRBV6-5	TRBJ1-1
TGTGCCAGCAGTTTACTAGCGGGGGAGGCCGGGGAGCTGTTTTTT	CASSLLAGEAGELFF	TRBD2	-	TRBV2	TRBJ2-2
TGTGCCAGCCGCGTAGACGGGACAGCAGAGACCCAGTACTTC	CASRVDGTAETQYF	TRBD1	-	TRBV9	TRBJ2-5
TGTGCCAGCAGCTTAGCCCACAGCTCCTACAATGAGCAGTTCTTC	CASSLAHSSYNEQFF	-	few	TRBV7-2	TRBJ2-1
TGCGCCAGCAGCCTCCCCTCGACTAGCTACGATGAGCAGTTCTTC	CASSLPSTSYDEQFF	TRBD2	-	TRBV5-1	TRBJ2-1
TGTGCCAGCCCAGCATTCCACTCTGGGGCCAACGTCCTGACTTTC	CASPAFHSGANVLTF	-	-	TRBV7-9	TRBJ2-6
TGTGCCAGCAGTTCGCAATACAATGAGCAGTTCTTC	CASSSQYNEQFF	-	few	TRBV12-3/TRBV12-4	TRBJ2-1
TGTGCCAGCAGCGTAGTTTCGGGGAACACTGAAGCTTTATTT	CASSVVSGNTEALF	-	-	TRBV9	TRBJ1-1
TGTGCCAGCAGCAAGACAGGGACGATCTACAATGAGCAGTTCTTC	CASSKTGTIYNEQFF	TRBD1	few	TRBV6-2/TRBV6-3	TRBJ2-1
TGTGCCAGCAGCTTAGATGTCGGGCGCGGAGCTTTCTTT	CASSLDVGRGAFF	-	many	TRBV11-2	TRBJ1-1
TGTGCCAGCAGTAGGGGACGGGAGGTCGGCAATGAGCAGTTCTTC	CASSRGREVGNEQFF	TRBD2	-	TRBV27	TRBJ2-1
TGCGCCAGCAGCCAATCACAGGGTTTCCGGGAGACCCAGTACTTC	CASSQSQGFRETQYF	-	-	TRBV4-1	TRBJ2-5
TGTGCCAGCAGTGATAGGGTGAACACTGAAGCTTTCTTT	CASSDRVNTEAFF	-	few	TRBV2	TRBJ1-1
TGTGCCACCAGTGAACCCCGTCACCAAGAGACCCAGTACTTC	CATSEPRHQETQYF	-	-	TRBV24-1	TRBJ2-5
TGTGCCACCAGCAGATCGGGGGGGGCGGTGGAGACCCAGTACTTC	CATSRSGGAVETQYF	TRBD2	-	TRBV15	TRBJ2-5